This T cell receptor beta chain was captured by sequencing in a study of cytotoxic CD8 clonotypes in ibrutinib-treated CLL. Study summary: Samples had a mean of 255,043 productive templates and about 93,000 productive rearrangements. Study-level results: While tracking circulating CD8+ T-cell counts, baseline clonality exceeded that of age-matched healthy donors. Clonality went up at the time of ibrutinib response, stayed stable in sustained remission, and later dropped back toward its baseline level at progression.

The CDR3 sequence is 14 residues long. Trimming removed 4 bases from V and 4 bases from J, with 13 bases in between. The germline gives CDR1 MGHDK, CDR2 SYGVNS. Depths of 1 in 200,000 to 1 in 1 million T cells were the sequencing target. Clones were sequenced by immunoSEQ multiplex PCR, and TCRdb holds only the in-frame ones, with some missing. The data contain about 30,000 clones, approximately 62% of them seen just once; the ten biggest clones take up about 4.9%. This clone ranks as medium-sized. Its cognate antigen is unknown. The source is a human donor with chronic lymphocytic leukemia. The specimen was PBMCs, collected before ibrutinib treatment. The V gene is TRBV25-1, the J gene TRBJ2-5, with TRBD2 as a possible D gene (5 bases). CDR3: CASSGPGMLETQYF. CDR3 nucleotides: TGTGCCAGCAGTGGCCCGGGAATGCTAGAGACCCAGTACTTC.